This T cell receptor (beta chain) was retrieved from a study of cytomegalovirus exposure and HLA in healthy donors. The wider study: Earlier, 110 million or so unique TCR beta sequences were recovered from approximately 180 million T cells by an analysis.

V dropped 7 bases and J dropped 0; count of bases not matched to a gene: 11. The CDR3 covers 16 residues. In germline, CDR1 is LNHDA, CDR2 SQIVND (reference sequence). While unrecorded immune exposures were likely, the donors were nominally healthy when sampled. 60 Vbeta and 13 Jbeta primers were used in PCR. Data came from immunoSEQ multiplex PCR; TCRdb stores just in-frame clones and leaves some out. The sample includes more than 85,000 clones, over 70% of them seen just once. The sequence was collected from a woman in her thirties or forties in good health and CMV-seropositive. V and J are TRBV19 and TRBJ1-1; 7 nucleotides align to TRBD1. The specimen was PBMCs. Here the CDR3 DNA reads TGTGCCAGTACCTATGGGTGGACAGGCATGAACACTGAAGCTTTCTTT. Protein: CASTYGWTGMNTEAFF.